This TCR beta chain was found in a study of blood T cell repertoires in COVID-19. Profiling relied on immunoSEQ multiplex PCR, and the TCRdb table lists in-frame clones only, not all of them. The table lists around 160,000 clones, 75% to 85% of them singletons. This receptor was taken from a woman aged 55-69 years who had recovered from COVID-19. Sequencing input: PBMCs or T cells enriched from blood (not recorded which).

The CDR3 spells CALGVQVALNSPLHF. For the CDR3, the DNA is TGTGCACTTGGTGTGCAGGTGGCTTTAAATTCACCCCTCCACTTT. The chain combines TRBV30 with TRBJ1-6; no definite D call. Germline V gene sequence: CDR1 GTSNPN, CDR2 SVGIG (reference sequence). This CDR3 has 15 amino acids.